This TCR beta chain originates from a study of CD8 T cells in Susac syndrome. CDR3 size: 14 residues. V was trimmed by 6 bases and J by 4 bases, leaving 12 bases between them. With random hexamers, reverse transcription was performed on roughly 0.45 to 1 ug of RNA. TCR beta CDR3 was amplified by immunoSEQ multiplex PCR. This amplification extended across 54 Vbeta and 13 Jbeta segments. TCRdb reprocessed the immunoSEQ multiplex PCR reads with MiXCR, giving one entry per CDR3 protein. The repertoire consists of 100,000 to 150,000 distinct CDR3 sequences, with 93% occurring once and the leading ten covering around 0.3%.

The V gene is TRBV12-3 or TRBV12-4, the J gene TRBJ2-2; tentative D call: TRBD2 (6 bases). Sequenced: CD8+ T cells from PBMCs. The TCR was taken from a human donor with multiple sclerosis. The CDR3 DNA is TGTGCCAGCAGGCGACCGGGACTCACCGGGGAGCTGTTTTTT. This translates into CASRRPGLTGELFF.